One sample yielded the 26 T cell receptor beta chains listed below, sequenced in a study of control samples from healthy donors and cancer patients. Libraries were prepared by immunoSEQ multiplex PCR; TCRdb keeps only in-frame clonotypes and omits some of them. This sample yields some 99,000 clones, of which around 89% are seen a single time; 15% to 20% belongs to the top ten. Sequencing used blood. These receptors originate from a woman in her forties or fifties in good health.

The J gene is TRBJ2-5, the V gene TRBV4-1, with 11 positions matching TRBD2. CDR1 is MGHRA and CDR2 is YSYEKL in the germline V gene. The CDR3 spans 16 residues. Trimming took 8 bases from V and 2 from J; bases not matched to a gene: 10. DNA for the CDR3: TGCGCCAGCGCGGGTCTAGCGGGGGGCCCACAAGAGACCCAGTACTTC. Protein product: CASAGLAGGPQETQYF.

The chain uses TRBV6-5 and TRBJ1-3, with a tentative D call TRBD1 (5 bases). The V gene's germline CDR1 is MNHEY and CDR2 SVGAGI. Trimming removed 4 bases at V and 2 bases at J, with 12 bases between. The CDR3 runs 15 residues. The CDR3 region is CASSWTGRAGNTIYF. CDR3 bases: TGTGCCAGCAGTTGGACGGGGCGAGCTGGAAACACCATATATTTT.

The J gene is TRBJ2-3, the V gene TRBV27; perhaps TRBD1 as D (6 bases). This CDR3 is 16 amino acids long. In germline, CDR1 is MNHEY, CDR2 SMNVEV (reference sequence). Trimming stripped 3 bases from V and 6 bases from J, with 19 bases between. For the CDR3, the DNA is TGTGCCAGCAGTTTTTACACAGGGTCCGACGCGGATACGCAGTATTTT. Amino acid sequence: CASSFYTGSDADTQYF.

V and J are TRBV6-5 and TRBJ1-4; 8 bases map to TRBD1. The CDR3 totals 15 residues. The V segment lost 5 bases and the J segment 7 bases; nucleotides outside the gene matches: 9. Germline V gene data show CDR1 as MNHEY and CDR2 as SVGAGI. The CDR3 nucleotides read TGTGCCAGCAGTCCCTCGACAGGGGACCCTGAAAAACTGTTTTTT. It encodes CASSPSTGDPEKLFF.

The rearrangement uses TRBV30 and TRBJ2-7; 11 bases line up with TRBD1. V lost 3 bases to trimming and J lost 3 bases; unmatched junction nucleotides: 1. The CDR3 contains 13 residues. CDR1 and CDR2 (germline): GTSNPN, SVGIG (reference sequence). CDR3 sequence reads: CAWRGQGVYEQYF. As DNA, the CDR3 is TGTGCCTGGAGGGGACAGGGGGTCTACGAGCAGTACTTC. The full variable domain, rest sourced from reference TRBV30 and TRBJ2-7, is SQTIHQWPATLVQPVGSPLSLECTVEGTSNPNLYWYRQAAGRGLQLLFYSVGIGQISSEVPQNLSASRPQDRQFILSSKKLLLSDSGFYLCAWRGQGVYEQYFGPGTRLTVT.

This chain uses TRBV24-1 with TRBJ2-1, with TRBD1 matching over 9 bases. CDR1 KGHDR and CDR2 SFDVKD come from the germline V gene. Trimming cost V 7 bases and J 6 bases; bases outside gene matches: 9. The CDR3 is 15 amino acids. The CDR3 coding sequence is TGTGCCACCAGCAAGGGGACAGGGTCCCCCAATGAGCAGTTCTTC. Encoded protein: CATSKGTGSPNEQFF.

The J gene is TRBJ2-7, the V gene TRBV19; 7 nucleotides line up with TRBD2. Germline V CDR1 and CDR2: LNHDA, SQIVND (reference sequence). J gave up 2 bases and V 1 base, and 2 bases lay outside the gene matches. CDR3 length equals 14 residues. CDR3 region: CASSIASGPYEQYF. The CDR3 DNA reads as TGTGCCAGTAGTATAGCTAGCGGTCCCTACGAGCAGTACTTC.

V usage is TRBV11-2 and J usage is TRBJ2-3, with a possible D match to TRBD1 (6 bases). Trimming took 2 bases from V and 4 from J, leaving 10 bases between them. CDR1 and CDR2 from the germline V gene are SGHAT and FQNNGV. The CDR3 spans 14 residues. The CDR3, as DNA: TGTGCCAGCAGCTTATATCAGGGGTCAGATACGCAGTATTTT. Protein sequence: CASSLYQGSDTQYF.

The rearrangement uses TRBV6-5 and TRBJ1-3; 7 bases agree with TRBD1. CDR3 length: 15 amino acids. Unmatched junction bases numbered 4, after V lost 5 bases and J lost 0 bases. CDR1 and CDR2 (germline): MNHEY, SVGAGI. Written as DNA, the CDR3 is TGTGCCAGCAGTCGAGACAGGGCCTCTGGAAACACCATATATTTT. Encoded protein: CASSRDRASGNTIYF.

The V gene is TRBV9, the J gene TRBJ2-3; 8 bases fit TRBD2. V dropped 4 bases and J dropped 4; count of bases not matched to a gene: 8. From germline, CDR1 is SGDLS and CDR2 YYNGEE. The CDR3 spans 15 residues. DNA of the CDR3: TGTGCCAGCAGCCAAAGCGGGAGAGTCCCAGATACGCAGTATTTT. Translation: CASSQSGRVPDTQYF.

The chain joins TRBV4-1 to TRBJ1-1; 10 nucleotides agree with TRBD1. Germline V gene data show CDR1 as MGHRA and CDR2 as YSYEKL. The CDR3 contains 15 residues. After removal of 0 bases from V and 9 bases from J, the junction contained 7 bases not matched to a gene. The CDR3 sequence: CASSQETGGGKKAFF. CDR3 bases: TGCGCCAGCAGCCAAGAGACAGGGGGCGGGAAAAAAGCTTTCTTT.

The rearrangement links TRBV18 to TRBJ2-1; D is perhaps TRBD2 (6 bases). The CDR3 length is 15 residues. Trimming stripped 0 bases from V and 7 bases from J, with 13 bases between. Germline lookup yields CDR1 KGHSH and CDR2 LQKENI. The CDR3 protein is CASSPPPGTLNEQFF. The CDR3 nucleotides are TGTGCCAGCTCACCACCCCCGGGGACTTTGAATGAGCAGTTCTTC.

The chain uses TRBV4-3 and TRBJ1-1; TRBD1 agrees at 7 bases. Trimming cost V 3 bases and J 5 bases; bases outside gene matches: 6. The CDR3 totals 14 residues. CDR1 and CDR2 from the germline V gene are LGHNA and YSLEER. CDR3: CASSQYRGSTEAFF. DNA of the CDR3: TGCGCCAGCAGCCAGTACAGGGGTTCTACTGAAGCTTTCTTT.

The chain links TRBV5-1 to TRBJ1-1; 7 nucleotides align to TRBD1. The CDR3 sequence is 13 residues long. The V gene's germline CDR1 is SGHRS and CDR2 YFSETQ. Trimming took 7 bases from V and 7 from J; bases not matched to a gene: 10. CDR3 amino acids: CASSMGRGIEAFF. The CDR3 DNA follows: TGCGCCAGCTCGATGGGCAGGGGGATTGAAGCTTTCTTT.

Comments on this clone: Other DNA sequences in this sample translate to the same CDR3. V usage is TRBV5-4 and J usage is TRBJ1-1; D not resolved. V was clipped by 4 bases and J by 1 base, with 11 bases between them. CDR3 size: 14 residues. CDR1 is SGHNT and CDR2 is YYREEE in the germline V gene (reference sequence). The CDR3 region has the DNA TGTGCCAGCAGCCTCGGTCAATCGAACACTGAAGCTTTCTTT. Translated: CASSLGQSNTEAFF.

In its sample, this clone ranks as medium-sized (0.01 to 0.1%). Additional DNA sequences in this sample encode the identical CDR3. V gene TRBV2 combines with J gene TRBJ2-1; 7 bases fit TRBD1. In germline, CDR1 is SNHLY, CDR2 FYNNEI. V shed 5 bases and J 7 bases; nucleotides not matched to a gene: 5. The CDR3 has 13 amino acids. CDR3: CASSPGTDNEQFF. Here the CDR3 DNA reads TGTGCCAGCAGTCCGGGGACAGATAATGAGCAGTTCTTC.

CDR3 residues: CASSDLRGGKLFF. The DNA for the CDR3 is TGTGCCAGCAGTGACCTAAGGGGTGGAAAACTGTTTTTT. V gene TRBV6-4 combines with J gene TRBJ1-4; the D gene is possibly TRBD1 (5 bases). In germline, CDR1 is MRHNA, CDR2 SNTAGT. CDR3 length: 13 amino acids. V was pared by 2 bases and J by 10 bases, with 11 bases between.

The V call is TRBV18, the J call TRBJ2-3; TRBD2 might be the D (5 bases). CDR3 length equals 13 residues. The V and J ends lost 4 bases and 4 bases respectively, with 9 bases between them. Germline CDR1 reads KGHSH; CDR2 reads LQKENI. The CDR3 DNA follows: TGTGCCAGCTCACTCCGAGCGGCAGATACGCAGTATTTT. It specifies CASSLRAADTQYF.

This clone was counted once. The chain recombines TRBV5-4 with TRBJ1-3; D is perhaps TRBD1 (5 bases). The V gene lost 4 bases and the J gene lost 0 bases, with 14 bases spanning the gap. The CDR3 loop spans 16 amino acids. Germline V gene data show CDR1 as SGHNT and CDR2 as YYREEE (reference sequence). In DNA, the CDR3 is TGTGCCAGCAGCCATCCGACAGCACCCTCTGGAAACACCATATATTTT. It yields the protein CASSHPTAPSGNTIYF.

The chain combines TRBV18 with TRBJ1-2, with D possibly being TRBD1 (5 bases). Per the germline V gene, CDR1 is KGHSH and CDR2 is LQKENI. V lost 3 bases and J 3 bases, leaving 20 bases between the germline ends. CDR3 length: 17 amino acids. CDR3 sequence: CASSPQEGAGRDYGYTF. CDR3 bases: TGTGCCAGCTCACCCCAGGAAGGGGCAGGTCGCGACTATGGCTACACCTTC.

The CDR3: CASSVVGGSTDTQYF. The CDR3 bases are TGTGCCAGCAGCGTCGTAGGCGGGAGCACAGATACGCAGTATTTT. J is TRBJ2-3 and V is TRBV7-2, with a weak D call TRBD2 (5 bases). CDR1 and CDR2 from the germline V gene are SGHTA and FQGNSA. The CDR3 contains 15 residues. The V end lost 5 bases, the J end lost 0 bases, and 12 bases lay between the germline ends.

The rearrangement joins TRBV7-3 to TRBJ2-1; 8 nucleotides line up with TRBD2. The V and J ends lost 5 bases and 8 bases, in that order; junction bases with no gene match: 8. The CDR3 is made up of 14 amino acids. From germline, CDR1 is SGHTA and CDR2 FQGTGA. The CDR3 spells CASSRGLEIDEQFF. CDR3 bases: TGTGCCAGCAGCCGGGGACTAGAGATAGATGAGCAGTTCTTC. Full variable domain (outside the CDR3, taken from reference TRBV7-3 and TRBJ2-1): GAGVSQTPSNKVTEKGKYVELRCDPISGHTALYWYRQSLGQGPEFLIYFQGTGAADDSGLPNDRFFAVRPEGSVSTLKIQRTERGDSAVYLCASSRGLEIDEQFFGPGTRLTVL.

The rearrangement joins TRBV7-9 to TRBJ1-5; D gene ambiguous. There are 15 residues in the CDR3. Looked up from germline, CDR1 is SEHNR and CDR2 is FQNEAQ (reference sequence). V dropped 1 base and J dropped 4 bases, with 11 bases sitting between them. Here the CDR3 reads CASSLGEAPNQPQHF. Here the CDR3 DNA reads TGTGCCAGCAGCTTAGGAGAGGCACCTAATCAGCCCCAGCATTTT.

This sequence joins TRBV9 and TRBJ1-1; TRBD1 matches at 10 bases. CDR1 and CDR2 from the germline V gene are SGDLS and YYNGEE. The CDR3 contains 16 residues. The V and J ends lost 2 bases and 5 bases, in that order; junction bases with no gene match: 9. CDR3 protein: CASSVGDRGKWTEAFF. In nucleotides, the CDR3 is TGTGCCAGCAGCGTCGGGGACAGGGGAAAGTGGACTGAAGCTTTCTTT. The whole variable domain, filled in from reference TRBV9 and TRBJ1-1, reads DSGVTQTPKHLITATGQRVTLRCSPRSGDLSVYWYQQSLDQGLQFLIQYYNGEERAKGNILERFSAQQFPDLHSELNLSSLELGDSALYFCASSVGDRGKWTEAFFGQGTRLTVV.

This clone was picked up one time. The rearrangement joins TRBV19 to TRBJ1-5, with D possibly being TRBD1 (5 bases). Germline CDR1 is LNHDA and CDR2 is SQIVND (reference sequence). Trimming took 0 bases from V and 1 from J, leaving 13 bases between them. The CDR3 runs 17 residues. This CDR3 is CASSIDPPAGSNQPQHF. DNA for the CDR3: TGTGCCAGTAGTATAGATCCCCCGGCAGGGAGCAATCAGCCCCAGCATTTT. Combining the CDR3 with reference TRBV19 and TRBJ1-5 gives the whole variable domain DGGITQSPKYLFRKEGQNVTLSCEQNLNHDAMYWYRQDPGQGLRLIYYSQIVNDFQKGDIAEGYSVSREKKESFPLTVTSAQKNPTAFYLCASSIDPPAGSNQPQHFGDGTRLSIL.

The CDR3: CASSIEWRMGRPTEAFF. In DNA, the CDR3 is TGTGCCAGTAGTATAGAATGGAGGATGGGCCGTCCCACTGAAGCTTTCTTT. This chain links TRBV19 with TRBJ1-1; no reliable D call. V lost 0 bases to trimming and J lost 4 bases, with 18 bases between them. This CDR3 has 17 amino acids. The germline gives CDR1 LNHDA, CDR2 SQIVND (reference sequence).